At least ten counts were recorded for the clone carrying this TCR beta chain. The CDR3 totals 14 residues. V lost 3 bases and J lost 3, with 14 bases in between. Germline V gene sequence: CDR1 DFQATT, CDR2 SNEGSKA (reference sequence). This sample stems from a study of CD8 T cells in ankylosing spondylitis. TCRdb ran MiXCR on the 5' RACE reads and lists one entry per CDR3 protein. The table has 250,000 to 400,000 distinct CDR3 sequences, about 9.9% seen once. This chain uses TRBV20-1 with TRBJ1-1; D ambiguous. The sequence was collected from a female donor with ankylosing spondylitis or in good health (not recorded which). The sample was blood, either unsorted or a sorted T cell fraction (not recorded which). CDR3 in amino acids: CSARVGSADTEAFF. CDR3 nucleotide sequence: TGCAGTGCTAGGGTTGGTTCGGCGGACACTGAAGCTTTCTTT.